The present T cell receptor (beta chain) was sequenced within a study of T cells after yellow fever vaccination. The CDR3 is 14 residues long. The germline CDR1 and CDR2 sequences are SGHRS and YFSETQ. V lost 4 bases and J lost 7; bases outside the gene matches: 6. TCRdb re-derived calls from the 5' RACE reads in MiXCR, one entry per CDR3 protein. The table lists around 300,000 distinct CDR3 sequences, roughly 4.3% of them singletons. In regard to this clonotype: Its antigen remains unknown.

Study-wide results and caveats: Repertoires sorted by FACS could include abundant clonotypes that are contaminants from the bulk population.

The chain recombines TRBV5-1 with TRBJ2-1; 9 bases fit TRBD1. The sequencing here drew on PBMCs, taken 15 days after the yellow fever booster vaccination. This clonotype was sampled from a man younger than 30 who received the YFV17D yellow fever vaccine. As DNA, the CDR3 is TGCGCCAGCAGCCTCCGGACAGGGGAGAATGAGCAGTTCTTC. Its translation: CASSLRTGENEQFF.